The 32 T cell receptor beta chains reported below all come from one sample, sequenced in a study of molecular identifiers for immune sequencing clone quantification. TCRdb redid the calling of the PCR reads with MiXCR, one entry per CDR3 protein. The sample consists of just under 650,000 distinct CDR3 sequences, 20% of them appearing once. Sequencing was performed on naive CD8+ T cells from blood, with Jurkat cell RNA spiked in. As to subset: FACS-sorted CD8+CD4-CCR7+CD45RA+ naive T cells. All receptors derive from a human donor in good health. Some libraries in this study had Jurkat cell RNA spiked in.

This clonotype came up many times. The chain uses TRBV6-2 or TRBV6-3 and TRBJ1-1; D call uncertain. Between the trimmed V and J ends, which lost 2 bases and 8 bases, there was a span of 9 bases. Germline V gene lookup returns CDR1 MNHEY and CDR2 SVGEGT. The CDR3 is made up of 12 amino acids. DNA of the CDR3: TGTGCCAGCAGTTACGTCACGGCCGAAGCTTTCTTT. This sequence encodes CASSYVTAEAFF.

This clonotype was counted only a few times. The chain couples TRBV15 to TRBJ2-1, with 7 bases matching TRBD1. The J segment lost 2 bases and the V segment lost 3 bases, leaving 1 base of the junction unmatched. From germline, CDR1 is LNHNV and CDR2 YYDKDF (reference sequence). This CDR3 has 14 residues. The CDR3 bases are TGTGCCACCAGCAGGACAGGGACCTACAATGAGCAGTTCTTC. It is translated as CATSRTGTYNEQFF.

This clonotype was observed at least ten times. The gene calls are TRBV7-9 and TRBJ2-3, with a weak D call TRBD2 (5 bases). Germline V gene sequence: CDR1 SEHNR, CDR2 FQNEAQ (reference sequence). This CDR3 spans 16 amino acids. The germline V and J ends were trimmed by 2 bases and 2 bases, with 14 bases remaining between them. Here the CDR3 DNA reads TGTGCCAGCAGCTTAACTAGGACGGTTACCACAGATACGCAGTATTTT. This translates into CASSLTRTVTTDTQYF.

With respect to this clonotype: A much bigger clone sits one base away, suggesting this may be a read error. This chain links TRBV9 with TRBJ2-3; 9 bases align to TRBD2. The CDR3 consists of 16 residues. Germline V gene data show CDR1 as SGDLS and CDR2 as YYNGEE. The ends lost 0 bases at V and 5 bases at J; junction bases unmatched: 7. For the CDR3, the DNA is TGTGCCAGCAGCGTAGTTGGTAGCGGGGGTTTAGATACGCAGTATTTT. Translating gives CASSVVGSGGLDTQYF. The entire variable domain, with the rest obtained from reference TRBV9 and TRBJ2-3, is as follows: DSGVTQTPKHLITATGQRVTLRCSPRSGDLSVYWYQQSLDQGLQFLIQYYNGEERAKGNILERFSAQQFPDLHSELNLSSLELGDSALYFCASSVVGSGGLDTQYFGPGTRLTVL.

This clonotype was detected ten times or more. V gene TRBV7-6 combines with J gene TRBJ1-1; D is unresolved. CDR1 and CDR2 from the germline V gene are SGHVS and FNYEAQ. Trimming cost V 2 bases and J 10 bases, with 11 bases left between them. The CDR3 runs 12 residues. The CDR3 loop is CASSLSGGGAFF. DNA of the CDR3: TGTGCCAGCAGCTTATCTGGCGGAGGAGCTTTCTTT. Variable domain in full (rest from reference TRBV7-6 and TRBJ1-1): GAGVSQSPRYKVTKRGQDVALRCDPISGHVSLYWYRQALGQGPEFLTYFNYEAQQDKSGLPNDRFSAERPEGSISTLTIQRTEQRDSAMYRCASSLSGGGAFFGQGTRLTVV.

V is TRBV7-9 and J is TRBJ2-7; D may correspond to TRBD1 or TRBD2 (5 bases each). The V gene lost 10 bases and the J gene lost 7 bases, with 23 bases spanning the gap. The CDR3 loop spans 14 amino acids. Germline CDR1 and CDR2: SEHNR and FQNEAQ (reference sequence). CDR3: CAILLPGPRREQYF. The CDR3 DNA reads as TGTGCCATCCTCCTACCGGGACCCCGCAGGGAGCAGTACTTC.

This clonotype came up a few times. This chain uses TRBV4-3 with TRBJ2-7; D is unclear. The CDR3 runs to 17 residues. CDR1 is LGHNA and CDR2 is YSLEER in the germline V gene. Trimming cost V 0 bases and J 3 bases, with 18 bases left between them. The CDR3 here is CASSQDQGVGSSYEQYF. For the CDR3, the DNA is TGCGCCAGCAGCCAAGATCAAGGCGTCGGGTCAAGCTACGAGCAGTACTTC.

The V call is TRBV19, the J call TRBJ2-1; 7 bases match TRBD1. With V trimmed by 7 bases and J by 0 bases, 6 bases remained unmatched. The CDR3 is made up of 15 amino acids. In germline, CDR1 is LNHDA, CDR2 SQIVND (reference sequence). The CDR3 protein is CASTRTGDSYNEQFF. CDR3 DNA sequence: TGTGCCAGTACCCGGACAGGCGACTCCTACAATGAGCAGTTCTTC.

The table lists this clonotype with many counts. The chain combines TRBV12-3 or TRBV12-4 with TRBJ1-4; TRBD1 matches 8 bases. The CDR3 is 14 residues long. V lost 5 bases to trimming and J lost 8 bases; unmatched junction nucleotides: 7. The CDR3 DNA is TGTGCCAGCAGTCCGGACAGGGTAAAGGAAAAACTGTTTTTT. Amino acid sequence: CASSPDRVKEKLFF.

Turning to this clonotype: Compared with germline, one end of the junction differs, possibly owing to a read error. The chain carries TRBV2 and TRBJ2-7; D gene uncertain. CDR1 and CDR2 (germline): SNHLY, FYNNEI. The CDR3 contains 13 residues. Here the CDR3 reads CASSEAPSYGQYF. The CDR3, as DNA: TGTGCCAGCAGTGAAGCGCCCAGCTACGGGCAGTACTTC.

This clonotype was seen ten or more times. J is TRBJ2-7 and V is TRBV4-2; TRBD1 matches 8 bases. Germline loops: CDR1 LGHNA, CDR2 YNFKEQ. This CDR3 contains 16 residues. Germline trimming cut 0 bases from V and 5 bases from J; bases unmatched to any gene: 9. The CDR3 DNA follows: TGTGCCAGCAGCCAAGATACCGGACAGGGTGCCCACGAGCAGTACTTC. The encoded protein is CASSQDTGQGAHEQYF.

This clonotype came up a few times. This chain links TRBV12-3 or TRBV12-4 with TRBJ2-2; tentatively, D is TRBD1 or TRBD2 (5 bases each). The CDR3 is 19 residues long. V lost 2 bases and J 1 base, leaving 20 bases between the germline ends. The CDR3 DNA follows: TGTGCCAGCAGTTTAATTTCCGGACAACAGAGGGAGAACACCGGGGAGCTGTTTTTT. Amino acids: CASSLISGQQRENTGELFF.

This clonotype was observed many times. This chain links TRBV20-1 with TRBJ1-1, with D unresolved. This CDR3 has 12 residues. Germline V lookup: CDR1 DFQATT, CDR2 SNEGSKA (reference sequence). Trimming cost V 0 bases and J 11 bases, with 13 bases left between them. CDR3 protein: CSARDLGLDAFF. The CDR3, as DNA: TGCAGTGCTAGAGATCTTGGACTGGACGCTTTCTTT.

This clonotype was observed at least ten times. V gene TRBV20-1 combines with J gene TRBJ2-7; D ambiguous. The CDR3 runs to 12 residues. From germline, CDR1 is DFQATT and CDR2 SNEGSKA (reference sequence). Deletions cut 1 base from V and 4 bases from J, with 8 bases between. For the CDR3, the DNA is TGCAGTGCTAGAGGGGTCGGGTACGAGCAGTACTTC. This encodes CSARGVGYEQYF.

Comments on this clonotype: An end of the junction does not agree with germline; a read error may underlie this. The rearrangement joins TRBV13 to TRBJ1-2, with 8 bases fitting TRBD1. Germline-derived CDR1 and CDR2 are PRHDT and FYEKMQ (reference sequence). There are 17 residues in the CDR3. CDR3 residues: CASGLEGTGGMVYGYTF. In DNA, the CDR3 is TGTGCCAGCGGCTTAGAAGGAACAGGGGGAATGGTCTATGGCTACACCTTC.

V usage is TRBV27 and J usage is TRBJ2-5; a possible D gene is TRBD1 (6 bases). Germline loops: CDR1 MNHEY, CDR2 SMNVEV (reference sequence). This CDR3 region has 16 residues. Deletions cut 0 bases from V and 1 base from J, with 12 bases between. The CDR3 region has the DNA TGTGCCAGCAGTTTATCCCCAACAGGGTCCCAAGAGACCCAGTACTTC. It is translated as CASSLSPTGSQETQYF.

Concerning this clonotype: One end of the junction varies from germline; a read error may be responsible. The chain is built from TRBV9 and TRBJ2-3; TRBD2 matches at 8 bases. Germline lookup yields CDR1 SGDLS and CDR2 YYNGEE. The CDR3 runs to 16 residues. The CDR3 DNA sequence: TGTGCCAGCAGCCTGAGCGGGGGTGGTCCCACAGATACGCGGTATTTT. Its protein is CASSLSGGGPTDTRYF.

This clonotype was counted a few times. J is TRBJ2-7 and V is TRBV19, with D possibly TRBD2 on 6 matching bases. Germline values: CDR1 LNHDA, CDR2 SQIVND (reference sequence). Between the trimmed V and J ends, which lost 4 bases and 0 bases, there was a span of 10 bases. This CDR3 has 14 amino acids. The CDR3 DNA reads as TGTGCCAGTAGTACCAGCGGGCCCTCCTACGAGCAGTACTTC. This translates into CASSTSGPSYEQYF.

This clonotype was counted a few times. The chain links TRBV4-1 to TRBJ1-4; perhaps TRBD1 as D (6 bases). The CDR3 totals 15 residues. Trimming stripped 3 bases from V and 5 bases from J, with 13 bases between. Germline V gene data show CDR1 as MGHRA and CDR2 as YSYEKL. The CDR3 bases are TGCGCCAGCAGCCAGCTACAGGGTTCCAATGAAAAACTGTTTTTT. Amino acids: CASSQLQGSNEKLFF.

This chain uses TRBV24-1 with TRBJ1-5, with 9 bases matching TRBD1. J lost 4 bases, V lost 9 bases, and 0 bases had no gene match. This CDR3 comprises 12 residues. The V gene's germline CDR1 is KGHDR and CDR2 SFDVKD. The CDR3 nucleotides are TGTGCCACCGGGACAGGGAATCAGCCCCAGCATTTT. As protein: CATGTGNQPQHF.

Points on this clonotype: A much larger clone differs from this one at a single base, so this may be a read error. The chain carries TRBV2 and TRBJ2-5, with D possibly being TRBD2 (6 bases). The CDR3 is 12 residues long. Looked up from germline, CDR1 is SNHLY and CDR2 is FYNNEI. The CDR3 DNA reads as TGTGTCAGGAGGGAGTTGGCAGAGACCCAGTACTTC. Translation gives CVRRELAETQYF.

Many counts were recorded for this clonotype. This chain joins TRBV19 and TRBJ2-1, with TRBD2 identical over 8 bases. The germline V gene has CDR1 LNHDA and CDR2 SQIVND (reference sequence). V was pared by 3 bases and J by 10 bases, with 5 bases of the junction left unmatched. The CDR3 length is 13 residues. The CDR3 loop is CASSIPAGAEQFF. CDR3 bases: TGTGCCAGTAGTATTCCAGCGGGAGCAGAGCAGTTCTTC.

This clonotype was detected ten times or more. The CDR3 DNA is TGTGCCAGCAGCTTGCCTGTCCTCCCTTCAGATACGCAGTATTTT. Translated, it gives CASSLPVLPSDTQYF. The J gene is TRBJ2-3, the V gene TRBV5-5; D call uncertain. This CDR3 has 15 amino acids. V was trimmed by 1 base and J by 4 bases, leaving 13 bases between them. Germline V gene sequence: CDR1 SGHKS, CDR2 YYEKEE (reference sequence).

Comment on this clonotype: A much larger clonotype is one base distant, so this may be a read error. The CDR3 region has the DNA TGTGCCAGCAATTACGGCGGGGCGTCTGAAAAACTGTTTTTT. Translating it yields CASNYGGASEKLFF. The chain uses TRBV6-5 and TRBJ1-4, with a weak D call TRBD1 (5 bases). CDR1 and CDR2 (germline): MNHEY, SVGAGI. The CDR3 is made up of 14 amino acids.

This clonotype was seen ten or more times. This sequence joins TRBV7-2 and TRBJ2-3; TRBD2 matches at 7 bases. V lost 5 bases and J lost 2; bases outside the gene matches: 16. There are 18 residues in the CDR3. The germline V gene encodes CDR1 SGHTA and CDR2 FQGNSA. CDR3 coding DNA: TGTGCCAGCAGCGCCGATGAAGGGCGGGGGTACTACACAGATACGCAGTATTTT. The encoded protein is CASSADEGRGYYTDTQYF.

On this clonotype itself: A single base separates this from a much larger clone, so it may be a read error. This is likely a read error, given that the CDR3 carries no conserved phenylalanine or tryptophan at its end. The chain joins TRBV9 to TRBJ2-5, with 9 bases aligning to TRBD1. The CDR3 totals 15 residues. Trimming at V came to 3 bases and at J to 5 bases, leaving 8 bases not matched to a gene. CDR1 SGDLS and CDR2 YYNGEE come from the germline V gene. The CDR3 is CASSAPGQGWETQYS. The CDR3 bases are TGTGCCAGCAGCGCGCCGGGACAGGGTTGGGAGACCCAGTACTCC.

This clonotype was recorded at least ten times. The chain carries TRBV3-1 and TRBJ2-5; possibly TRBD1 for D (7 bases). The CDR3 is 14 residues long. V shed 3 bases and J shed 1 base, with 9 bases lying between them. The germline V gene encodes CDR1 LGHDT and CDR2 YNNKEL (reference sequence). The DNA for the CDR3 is TGTGCCAGCAGCCATCAGGGGGGCCAAGAGACCCAGTACTTC. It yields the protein CASSHQGGQETQYF.

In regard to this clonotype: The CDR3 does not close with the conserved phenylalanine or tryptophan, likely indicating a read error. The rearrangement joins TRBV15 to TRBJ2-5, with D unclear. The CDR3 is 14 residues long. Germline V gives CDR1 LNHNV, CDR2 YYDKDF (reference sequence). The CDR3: CATSRVDAEETQYL. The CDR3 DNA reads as TGTGCCACCAGCAGAGTCGACGCGGAAGAGACTCAGTACCTC.

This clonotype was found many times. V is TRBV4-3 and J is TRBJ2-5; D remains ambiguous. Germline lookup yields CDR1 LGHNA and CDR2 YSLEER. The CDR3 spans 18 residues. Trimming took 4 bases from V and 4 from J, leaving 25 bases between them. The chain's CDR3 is CASSLTSGASEKRETQYF. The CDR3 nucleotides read TGCGCCAGCAGCCTCACCTCTGGCGCGTCCGAGAAGAGAGAGACCCAGTACTTC.

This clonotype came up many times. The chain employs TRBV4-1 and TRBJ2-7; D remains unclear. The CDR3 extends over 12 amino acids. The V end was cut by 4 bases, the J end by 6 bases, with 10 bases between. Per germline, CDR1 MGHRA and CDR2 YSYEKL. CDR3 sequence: CASSLNSAEQYF. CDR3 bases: TGCGCCAGCAGCCTGAACAGTGCCGAGCAGTACTTC.

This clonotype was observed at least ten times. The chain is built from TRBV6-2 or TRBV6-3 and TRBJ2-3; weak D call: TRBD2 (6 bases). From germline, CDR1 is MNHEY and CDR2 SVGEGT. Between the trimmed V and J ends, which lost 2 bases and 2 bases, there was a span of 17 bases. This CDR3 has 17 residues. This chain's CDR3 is CASSYAPGLTFTDTQYF. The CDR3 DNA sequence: TGTGCCAGCAGTTACGCGCCGGGACTTACATTCACAGATACGCAGTATTTT.

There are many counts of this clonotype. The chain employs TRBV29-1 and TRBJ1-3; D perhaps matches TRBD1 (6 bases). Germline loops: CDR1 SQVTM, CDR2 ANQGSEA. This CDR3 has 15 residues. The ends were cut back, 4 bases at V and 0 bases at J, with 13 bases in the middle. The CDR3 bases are TGCAGCGTTGTCTCGGACAGAAACTCTGGAAACACCATATATTTT. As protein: CSVVSDRNSGNTIYF.